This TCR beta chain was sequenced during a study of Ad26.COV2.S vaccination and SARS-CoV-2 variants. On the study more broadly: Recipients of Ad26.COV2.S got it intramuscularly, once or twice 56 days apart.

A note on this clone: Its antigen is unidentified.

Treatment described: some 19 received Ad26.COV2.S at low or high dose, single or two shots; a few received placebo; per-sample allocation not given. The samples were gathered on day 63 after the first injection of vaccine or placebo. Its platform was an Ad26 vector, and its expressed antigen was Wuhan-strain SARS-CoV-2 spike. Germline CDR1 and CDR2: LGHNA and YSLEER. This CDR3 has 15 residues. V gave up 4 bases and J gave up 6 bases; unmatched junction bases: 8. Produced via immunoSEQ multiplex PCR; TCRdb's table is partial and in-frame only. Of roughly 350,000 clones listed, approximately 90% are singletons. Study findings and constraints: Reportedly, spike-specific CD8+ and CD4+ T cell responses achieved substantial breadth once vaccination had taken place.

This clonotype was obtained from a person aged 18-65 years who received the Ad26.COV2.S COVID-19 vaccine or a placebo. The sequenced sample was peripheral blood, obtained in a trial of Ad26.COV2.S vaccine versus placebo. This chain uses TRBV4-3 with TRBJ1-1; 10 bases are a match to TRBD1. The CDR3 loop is CASSPLGQGRSEAFF. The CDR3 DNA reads TGCGCCAGCAGCCCGCTGGGACAGGGGAGATCTGAAGCTTTCTTT.